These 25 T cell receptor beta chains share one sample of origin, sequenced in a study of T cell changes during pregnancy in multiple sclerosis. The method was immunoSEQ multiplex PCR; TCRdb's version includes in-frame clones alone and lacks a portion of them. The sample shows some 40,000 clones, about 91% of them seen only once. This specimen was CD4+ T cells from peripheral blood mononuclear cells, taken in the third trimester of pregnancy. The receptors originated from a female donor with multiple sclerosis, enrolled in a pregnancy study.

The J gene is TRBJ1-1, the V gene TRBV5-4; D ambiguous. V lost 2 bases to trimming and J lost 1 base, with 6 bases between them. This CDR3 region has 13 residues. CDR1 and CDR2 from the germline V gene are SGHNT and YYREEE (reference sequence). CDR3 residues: CASSFPQNTEAFF. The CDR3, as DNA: TGTGCCAGCAGCTTCCCACAGAACACTGAAGCTTTCTTT.

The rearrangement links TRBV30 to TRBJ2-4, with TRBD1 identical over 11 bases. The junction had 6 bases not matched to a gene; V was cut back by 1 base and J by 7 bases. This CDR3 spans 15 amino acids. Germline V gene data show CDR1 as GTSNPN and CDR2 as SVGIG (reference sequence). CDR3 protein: CAWSGRGTGGNIQYF. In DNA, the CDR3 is TGTGCCTGGAGTGGCAGGGGGACAGGGGGGAACATTCAGTACTTC.

The CDR3 reads CASSQDLVGYTQYF. CDR3 DNA: TGTGCCAGCAGCCAGGACTTGGTCGGGTATACGCAGTATTTT. The V call is TRBV4-2, the J call TRBJ2-3; TRBD2 is a possible D gene (5 bases). The germline V gene encodes CDR1 LGHNA and CDR2 YNFKEQ. The CDR3 extends over 14 amino acids. The ends were cut back, 3 bases at V and 7 bases at J, with 14 bases in the middle.

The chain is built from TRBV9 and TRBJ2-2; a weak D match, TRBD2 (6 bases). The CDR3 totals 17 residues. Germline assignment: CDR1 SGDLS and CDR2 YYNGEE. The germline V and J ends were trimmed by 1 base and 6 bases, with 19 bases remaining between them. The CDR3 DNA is TGTGCCAGCAGCGTAATGGGGTTTACGGGAGTACCCGGGGAGCTGTTTTTT. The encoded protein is CASSVMGFTGVPGELFF.

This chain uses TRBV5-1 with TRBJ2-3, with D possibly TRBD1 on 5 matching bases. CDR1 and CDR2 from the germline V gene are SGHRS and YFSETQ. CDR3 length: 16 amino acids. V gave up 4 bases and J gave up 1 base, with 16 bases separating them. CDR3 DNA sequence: TGCGCCAGCAGCGGAATCAGGGAAACGGGCACAGATACGCAGTATTTT. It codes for CASSGIRETGTDTQYF.

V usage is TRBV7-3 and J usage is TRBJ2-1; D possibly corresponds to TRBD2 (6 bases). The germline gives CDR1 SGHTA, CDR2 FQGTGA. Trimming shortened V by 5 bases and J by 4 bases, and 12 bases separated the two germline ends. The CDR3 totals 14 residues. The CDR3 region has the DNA TGTGCCAGCAGCAACCGGGACTCATACAATGAGCAGTTCTTC. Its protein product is CASSNRDSYNEQFF.

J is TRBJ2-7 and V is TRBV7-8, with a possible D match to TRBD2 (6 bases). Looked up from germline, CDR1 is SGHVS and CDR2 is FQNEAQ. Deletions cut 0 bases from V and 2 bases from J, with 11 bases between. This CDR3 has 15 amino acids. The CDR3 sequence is CASSLAPSVAYEQYF. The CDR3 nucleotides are TGTGCCAGCAGCTTAGCCCCTAGCGTAGCCTACGAGCAGTACTTC.

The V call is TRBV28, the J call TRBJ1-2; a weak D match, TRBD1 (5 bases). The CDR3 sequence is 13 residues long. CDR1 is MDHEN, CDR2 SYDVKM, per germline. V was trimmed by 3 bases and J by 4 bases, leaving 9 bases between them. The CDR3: CASSFSGVYGYTF. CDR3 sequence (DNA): TGTGCCAGCAGTTTCTCGGGGGTCTATGGCTACACCTTC.

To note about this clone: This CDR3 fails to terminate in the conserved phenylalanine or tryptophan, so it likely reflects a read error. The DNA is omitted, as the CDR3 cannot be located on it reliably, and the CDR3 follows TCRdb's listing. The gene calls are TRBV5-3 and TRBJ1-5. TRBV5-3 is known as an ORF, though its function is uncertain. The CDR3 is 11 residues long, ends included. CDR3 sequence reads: CARPKVGVGGP.

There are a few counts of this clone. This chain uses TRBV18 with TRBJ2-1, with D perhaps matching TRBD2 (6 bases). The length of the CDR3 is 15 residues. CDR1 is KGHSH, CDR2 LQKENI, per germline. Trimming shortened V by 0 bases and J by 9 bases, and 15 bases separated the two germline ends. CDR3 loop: CASSPPRGSGGEQFF. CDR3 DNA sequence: TGTGCCAGCTCACCACCTCGGGGGTCTGGGGGTGAGCAGTTCTTC.

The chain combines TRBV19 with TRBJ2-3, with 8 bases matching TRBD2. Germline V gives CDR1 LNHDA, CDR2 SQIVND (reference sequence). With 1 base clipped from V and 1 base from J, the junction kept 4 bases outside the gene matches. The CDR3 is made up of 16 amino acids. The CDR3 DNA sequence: TGTGCCAGTAGTATAGGTGCCGGGAGGGGCACAGATACGCAGTATTTT. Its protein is CASSIGAGRGTDTQYF.

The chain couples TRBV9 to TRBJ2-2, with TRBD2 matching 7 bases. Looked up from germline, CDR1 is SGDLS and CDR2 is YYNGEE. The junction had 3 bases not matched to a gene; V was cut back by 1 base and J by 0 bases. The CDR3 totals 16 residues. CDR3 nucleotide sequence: TGTGCCAGCAGCGTACGGCTAGCGGCGAACACCGGGGAGCTGTTTTTT. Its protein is CASSVRLAANTGELFF.

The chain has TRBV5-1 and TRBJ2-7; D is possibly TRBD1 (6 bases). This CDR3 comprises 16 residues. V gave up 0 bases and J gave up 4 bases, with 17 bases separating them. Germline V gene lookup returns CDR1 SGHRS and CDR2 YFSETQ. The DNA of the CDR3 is TGCGCCAGCAGCTTGGCCGTTGGTTGGCAGGGGTACGAGCAGTACTTC. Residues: CASSLAVGWQGYEQYF.

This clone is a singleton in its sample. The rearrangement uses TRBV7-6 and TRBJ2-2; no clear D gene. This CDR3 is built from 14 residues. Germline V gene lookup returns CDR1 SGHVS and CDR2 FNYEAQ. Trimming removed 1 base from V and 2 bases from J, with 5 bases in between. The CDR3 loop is CASSLEQNTGELFF. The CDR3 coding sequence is TGTGCCAGCAGCTTAGAGCAAAACACCGGGGAGCTGTTTTTT. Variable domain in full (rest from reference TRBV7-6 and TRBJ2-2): GAGVSQSPRYKVTKRGQDVALRCDPISGHVSLYWYRQALGQGPEFLTYFNYEAQQDKSGLPNDRFSAERPEGSISTLTIQRTEQRDSAMYRCASSLEQNTGELFFGEGSRLTVL.

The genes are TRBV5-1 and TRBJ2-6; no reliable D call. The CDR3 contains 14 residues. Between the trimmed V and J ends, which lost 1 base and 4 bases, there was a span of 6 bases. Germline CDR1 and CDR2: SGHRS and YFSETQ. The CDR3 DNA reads TGCGCCAGCAGCTTGACTACCGGGGCCAACGTCCTGACTTTC. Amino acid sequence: CASSLTTGANVLTF.

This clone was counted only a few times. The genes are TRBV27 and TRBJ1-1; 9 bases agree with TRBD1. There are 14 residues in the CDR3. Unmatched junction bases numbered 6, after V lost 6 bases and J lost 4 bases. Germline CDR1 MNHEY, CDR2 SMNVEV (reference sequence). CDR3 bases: TGTGCCAGCAGGGGGGACAGGGAAATCACTGAAGCTTTCTTT. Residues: CASRGDREITEAFF.

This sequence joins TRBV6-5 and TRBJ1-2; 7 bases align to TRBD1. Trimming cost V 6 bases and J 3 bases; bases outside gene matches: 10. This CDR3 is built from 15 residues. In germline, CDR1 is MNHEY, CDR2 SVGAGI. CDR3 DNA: TGTGCCAGCAGGTCGCCCTTCGACAGGGACTATGGCTACACCTTC. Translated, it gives CASRSPFDRDYGYTF.

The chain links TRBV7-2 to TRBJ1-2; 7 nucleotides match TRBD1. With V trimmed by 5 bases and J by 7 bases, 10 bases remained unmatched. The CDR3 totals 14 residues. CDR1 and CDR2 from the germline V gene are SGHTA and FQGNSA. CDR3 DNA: TGTGCCAGCAGCCTGGGACAGATGGGGGCTGGCTACACCTTC. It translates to CASSLGQMGAGYTF.

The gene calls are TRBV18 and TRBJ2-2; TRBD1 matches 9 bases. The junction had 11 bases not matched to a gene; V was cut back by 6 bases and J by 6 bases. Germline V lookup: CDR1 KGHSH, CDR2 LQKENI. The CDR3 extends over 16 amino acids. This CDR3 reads CASSLLTGGSAGELFF. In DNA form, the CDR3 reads TGTGCCAGCTCGCTACTGACAGGGGGTTCGGCCGGGGAGCTGTTTTTT.

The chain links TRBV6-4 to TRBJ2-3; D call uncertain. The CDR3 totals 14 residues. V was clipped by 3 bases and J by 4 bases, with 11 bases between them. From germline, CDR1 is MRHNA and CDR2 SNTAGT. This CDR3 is CASSERASADTQYF. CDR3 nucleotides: TGTGCCAGCAGTGAACGCGCGTCGGCAGATACGCAGTATTTT.

CDR3 DNA sequence: TGTGCCAGCAGCTTAATACAGGGGGCAGGCGAGCAGTACTTC. Its protein is CASSLIQGAGEQYF. The V and J genes are TRBV7-8 and TRBJ2-7; 9 bases align to TRBD1. Per germline, CDR1 SGHVS and CDR2 FQNEAQ. The CDR3 contains 14 residues. The trim removed 2 bases at V and 6 bases at J, leaving 5 bases unmatched.

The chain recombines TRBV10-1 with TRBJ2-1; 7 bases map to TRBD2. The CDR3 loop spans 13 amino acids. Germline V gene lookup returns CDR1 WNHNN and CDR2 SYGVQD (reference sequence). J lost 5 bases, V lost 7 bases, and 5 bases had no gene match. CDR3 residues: CASKGLADNEQFF. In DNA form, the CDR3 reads TGCGCCAGCAAAGGGCTAGCGGACAATGAGCAGTTCTTC.

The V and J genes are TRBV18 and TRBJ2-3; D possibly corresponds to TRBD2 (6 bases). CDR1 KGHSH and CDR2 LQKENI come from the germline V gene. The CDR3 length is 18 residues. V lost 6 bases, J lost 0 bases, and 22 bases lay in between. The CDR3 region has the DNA TGTGCCAGCTCGCCCCGGGAGAGAAGAGCCCTTAGCACAGATACGCAGTATTTT. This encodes CASSPRERRALSTDTQYF.

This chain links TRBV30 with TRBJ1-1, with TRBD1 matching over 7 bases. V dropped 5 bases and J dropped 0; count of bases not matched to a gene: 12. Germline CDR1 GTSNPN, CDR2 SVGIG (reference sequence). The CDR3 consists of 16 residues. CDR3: CAWRRTRDSMNTEAFF. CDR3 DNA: TGTGCCTGGCGGAGGACCCGGGACAGCATGAACACTGAAGCTTTCTTT. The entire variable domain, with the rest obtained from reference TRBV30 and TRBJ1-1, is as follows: SQTIHQWPATLVQPVGSPLSLECTVEGTSNPNLYWYRQAAGRGLQLLFYSVGIGQISSEVPQNLSASRPQDRQFILSSKKLLLSDSGFYLCAWRRTRDSMNTEAFFGQGTRLTVV.

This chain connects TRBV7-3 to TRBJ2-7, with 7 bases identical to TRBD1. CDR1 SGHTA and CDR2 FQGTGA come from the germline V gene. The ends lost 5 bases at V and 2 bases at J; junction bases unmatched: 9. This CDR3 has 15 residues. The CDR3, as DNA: TGTGCCAGCAGCCTAGGGGTCGGACAGGCCTACGAGCAGTACTTC. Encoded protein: CASSLGVGQAYEQYF.